This entry lists 17 T cell receptor beta chains sequenced from one sample in a study of regulatory T cells in long-lasting Graves disease. Time point specified: persistent/refractory GD, antithyroid drugs over 5 years with positive TRAb. PBMC RNA was the source of the TCR library. Libraries of TCR beta came from iRepertoire HTBI primers plus Arm-PCR of CDR3 regions. One entry per CDR3 protein results from TCRdb running MiXCR on the multiplex PCR reads. In the table there are about 460,000 distinct CDR3 sequences, around a fifth of which are singletons. The specimen was peripheral blood mononuclear cells (PBMCs), collected when the disease was refractory, from a patient treated with antithyroid drugs. These TCRs come from a female donor with Graves disease.

This chain connects TRBV30 to TRBJ1-2, with 9 bases identical to TRBD1. Germline V gives CDR1 GTSNPN, CDR2 SVGIG (reference sequence). V shed 3 bases and J 7 bases; nucleotides not matched to a gene: 6. The CDR3 is 13 residues long. The DNA for the CDR3 is TGTGCCTGGAGACACAGGGGGCTAATTGGCTACACCTTC. Translating gives CAWRHRGLIGYTF.

The table lists this clonotype with a few counts. The CDR3 end shows no conserved phenylalanine or tryptophan, and so a read error is likely. The chain recombines TRBV10-3 with TRBJ1-1; D is unresolved. Germline V gives CDR1 ENHRY, CDR2 SYGVKD. CDR3 size: 16 residues. CDR3 residues: CASSYSIELGNTEAFS. The CDR3 DNA is TGTGCCAGCAGTTACTCGATTGAATTGGGGAACACTGAAGCTTTCTCT.

This clonotype was recorded at least ten times. The chain is built from TRBV28 and TRBJ2-7; 7 bases are shared with TRBD2. The CDR3 is 15 residues long. The V gene end was trimmed by 6 bases and the J gene end by 4 bases; junction bases not matched to a gene: 12. Germline CDR1 reads MDHEN; CDR2 reads SYDVKM. CDR3 in amino acids: CASSLPSGGSYEQYF. CDR3 nucleotides: TGTGCCAGCAGCCTACCCTCCGGGGGGAGTTACGAGCAGTACTTC.

The V and J genes are TRBV15 and TRBJ2-7; 10 bases line up with TRBD1. V lost 1 base to trimming and J lost 4 bases; unmatched junction nucleotides: 13. Germline-derived CDR1 and CDR2 are LNHNV and YYDKDF (reference sequence). This CDR3 is built from 18 residues. The DNA of the CDR3 is TGTGCCACCAGCAGAGCCAGCTTCACCCGGGACAGGGGTTACGAGCAGTACTTC. Translating it yields CATSRASFTRDRGYEQYF.

The chain carries TRBV12-5 and TRBJ1-6; D not resolved. CDR3 size: 15 residues. Germline values: CDR1 LGHNT, CDR2 FRNRAP. V gave up 2 bases and J gave up 8 bases, with 13 bases separating them. CDR3 residues: CASGLHPGPHSPLHF. The DNA of the CDR3 is TGTGCTAGTGGTTTGCATCCGGGCCCCCATTCACCCCTCCACTTT.

This clonotype was counted ten times or more. This chain joins TRBV12-3 or TRBV12-4 and TRBJ1-3, with D possibly being TRBD1 (5 bases). V was trimmed by 3 bases and J by 0 bases, leaving 12 bases between them. This CDR3 region has 16 residues. CDR3 in amino acids: CASSFRDSYSGNTIYF. The DNA of the CDR3 is TGTGCCAGCAGTTTCCGGGACTCTTACTCTGGAAACACCATATATTTT.

On this clonotype: One junction end does not reproduce the germline sequence, and a read error may be involved. This chain uses TRBV28 with TRBJ1-5, with no clear D. Per germline, CDR1 MDHEN and CDR2 SYDVKM. The CDR3 runs 12 residues. The CDR3 DNA sequence: TGTACCAGCAGCCTTGATCAGCGGCCCCAGCATTTT. Its protein is CTSSLDQRPQHF.

This clonotype appeared a few times. Germline and junction disagree at one end, which may indicate a read error. This chain uses TRBV5-1 with TRBJ1-1, with 7 bases that match TRBD1. The germline gives CDR1 SGHRS, CDR2 YFSETQ. CDR3 size: 15 residues. In DNA form, the CDR3 reads TGTGCCAGCAGCATAACTCCAGGGGGGGACACTGAAGCTTTCTTT. Protein sequence: CASSITPGGDTEAFF.

This chain uses TRBV28 with TRBJ1-2; 9 bases line up with TRBD1. The CDR3 is 15 amino acids. V shed 6 bases and J 6 bases; nucleotides not matched to a gene: 11. Germline V lookup: CDR1 MDHEN, CDR2 SYDVKM. CDR3 sequence reads: CASSSGDRETNGYTF. In nucleotides, the CDR3 is TGTGCCAGCAGCTCCGGGGACAGGGAGACCAATGGCTACACCTTC.

The sample holds many counts of this clonotype. The chain uses TRBV29-1 and TRBJ2-7, with 7 bases that match TRBD1. The germline CDR1 and CDR2 sequences are SQVTM and ANQGSEA. The V segment lost 8 bases and the J segment 3 bases; nucleotides outside the gene matches: 4. The CDR3 runs to 11 residues. In DNA form, the CDR3 reads TGCAGCCTCCGGGACAGCTACGAGCAGTACTTC. As protein: CSLRDSYEQYF.

This chain joins TRBV3-1 and TRBJ1-2, with unresolved D. The V end lost 4 bases, the J end lost 4 bases, and 16 bases lay between the germline ends. This CDR3 is built from 15 residues. CDR1 and CDR2 from the germline V gene are LGHDT and YNNKEL (reference sequence). The CDR3 region is CASSLRAGESYGYTF. The DNA for the CDR3 is TGTGCCAGCAGCCTCCGGGCAGGAGAGAGCTATGGCTACACCTTC.

The chain links TRBV27 to TRBJ2-2, with D tentatively TRBD1 (5 bases). V dropped 2 bases and J dropped 7 bases, with 8 bases sitting between them. Germline V gives CDR1 MNHEY, CDR2 SMNVEV (reference sequence). The CDR3 covers 13 residues. The CDR3 DNA sequence: TGTGCCAGCAGTTTAGTTAGGGGCGGGGAGCTGTTTTTT. This codes for CASSLVRGGELFF.

This clonotype was counted between two and nine times. The chain uses TRBV10-3 and TRBJ1-2; D is undetermined. The ends were cut back, 0 bases at V and 3 bases at J, with 5 bases in the middle. The CDR3 is 13 amino acids. Germline V gene sequence: CDR1 ENHRY, CDR2 SYGVKD. Here the CDR3 reads CAISESGDYGYTF. The CDR3 nucleotides are TGTGCCATCAGTGAGTCCGGGGACTATGGCTACACCTTC.

This clonotype was recorded at least ten times. The chain combines TRBV11-3 with TRBJ1-2; 8 positions agree with TRBD1. The CDR3 is 13 amino acids. V shed 5 bases, J shed 7 bases, and the junction held 6 bases outside the gene matches. The germline CDR1 and CDR2 sequences are SGHNT and YENEEA. CDR3 bases: TGTGCCAGCAGCCAGGGACAGGTCTCTGGCTACACCTTC. It specifies CASSQGQVSGYTF.

The chain couples TRBV10-3 to TRBJ2-2; D is undetermined. The germline V gene has CDR1 ENHRY and CDR2 SYGVKD. The length of the CDR3 is 15 residues. Trimming removed 10 bases at V and 1 base at J, with 16 bases between. The CDR3 is CATTPQRENTGELFF. CDR3 nucleotide sequence: TGTGCCACTACCCCCCAGCGCGAGAACACCGGGGAGCTGTTTTTT.

There are a few counts of this clonotype. The CDR3 coding sequence is TGCGCCAGCAGTAGGGGACGGGGGCTAGACACCGGGGAGCTGTTTTTT. The encoded protein is CASSRGRGLDTGELFF. The chain carries TRBV10-2 and TRBJ2-2; D may be TRBD1 or TRBD2 (6 bases each). V was pared by 5 bases and J by 3 bases, with 16 bases between. CDR3 length: 16 residues. CDR1 is WSHSY, CDR2 SAAADI, per germline.

Remarks on this clonotype: A much larger clone differs from this one at a single base, so this may be a read error. This rearrangement joins TRBV30 to TRBJ1-1; no clear D. CDR1 GTSNPN and CDR2 SVGIG come from the germline V gene (reference sequence). V was pared by 5 bases and J by 7 bases, with 14 bases between. This CDR3 is built from 12 residues. The CDR3 sequence: CAWGRMVGEAFF. CDR3 coding DNA: TGTGCCTGGGGTAGGATGGTGGGTGAAGCTTTCTTT.